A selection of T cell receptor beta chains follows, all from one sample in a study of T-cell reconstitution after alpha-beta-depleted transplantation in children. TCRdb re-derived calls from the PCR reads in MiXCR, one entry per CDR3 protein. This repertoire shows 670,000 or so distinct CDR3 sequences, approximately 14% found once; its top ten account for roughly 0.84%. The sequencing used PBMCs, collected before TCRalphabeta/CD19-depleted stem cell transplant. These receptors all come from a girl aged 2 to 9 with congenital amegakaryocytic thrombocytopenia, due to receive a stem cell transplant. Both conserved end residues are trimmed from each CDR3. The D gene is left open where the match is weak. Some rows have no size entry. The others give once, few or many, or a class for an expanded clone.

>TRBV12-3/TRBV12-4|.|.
ANRRPSETRY
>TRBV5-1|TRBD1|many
ASSLAGGTSGRALH
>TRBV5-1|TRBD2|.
ASSLLAGGIRDEQY
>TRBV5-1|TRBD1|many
ASSPEGQSLDTGELF
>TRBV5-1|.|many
ASSSRPVGDTEAF
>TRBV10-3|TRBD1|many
AISLTGENTDTQY
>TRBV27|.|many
ASSLPGFTGELF
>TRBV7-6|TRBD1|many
ASSLERGLSEAF
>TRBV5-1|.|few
ASSLATGTGRSPLH
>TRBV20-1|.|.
SARGTWEETQY
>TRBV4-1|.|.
ASSQVRTNEKLF
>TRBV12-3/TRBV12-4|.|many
ASSKELVSYEQY
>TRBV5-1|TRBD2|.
ASSLFRSGRDEQF